Described below is a single T cell receptor (beta chain) sequence and its context. This clonotype has ten or more counts. Its specific antigen is unknown. Per-base quality was not reported, and no clone a single base away is much larger than it. The iRepertoire nested amplicon-rescue multiplex PCR (arm-PCR) platform was used to amplify TCR alpha and beta CDR3 regions from RNA. One-step reverse transcription and amplification used roughly 100-400 ng of tissue mRNA or PBMC total RNA as input. Following bead purification, Illumina adapters were added by a secondary multiplex PCR, and the libraries were gel-purified between 200 and 400 bp. The libraries contained internal 6-nucleotide barcodes that were used for demultiplexing. The libraries were sequenced on an Illumina MiSeq using 2x220 or 2x250 nucleotide paired-end reads. For the original study's pipeline: FLASH 1.2.11 was used to merge paired reads, and BWA-MEM then aligned the reads to the GRCh37 human genome before TRA and TRB reads were extracted. V and J assignment used an IMGT-derived reference of cassette sequences and CDR3 motifs that included pseudogenes. Three-frame translation of reads was performed, and productive CDR3s were defined as those with a C...FGXG motif and no stop codons. Unique combinations of V-J cassette pair and CDR3 amino acid sequence were defined as clonotypes. Reads were filtered by Hamming distance, with the threshold set by the sequence error rate of each sample in mapped regions. TCRdb ran its own pipeline on the public reads, namely fastp trimming at Q25 and MiXCR clone calling, and kept in-frame beta chains. Identical CDR3 protein sequences are pooled into one entry, listed with their most common genes and DNA. The V and J calls and clone size are TCRdb's, not the authors'. This sample comprises some 93,000 distinct CDR3 sequences, roughly 39% of them detected only once. The ten most abundant clones make up 30% to 40% of the sample.

The germline V gene yields SGHRS for CDR1 and YFSETQ for CDR2. Trimming takes 4 bases from V and 4 bases from J, and the germline ends sit 6 bases apart. Counted from cysteine to phenylalanine, this CDR3 has 11 amino acids. Only the CDR3 DNA stays, 33 bases, in frame from base 1. The data derive from a study of glioma-infiltrating T cells (TCRdb year 2016). Study-wide context: Sequencing of TCR alpha- and beta-chain repertoires was performed on glioma tissue, on non-neoplastic brain tissue, and on matched peripheral blood mononuclear cells. The paired cohort comprised three low-grade glioma patients, about eight primary glioblastoma patients and three non-glioma patients contributing non-neoplastic brain tissue. To measure how far tissue and blood T-cell populations diverged, each tissue-infiltrating repertoire was compared against the peripheral blood repertoire of the same patient. Here is what the overall study found, with its caveats: Tissue and blood shared very few CDR3 sequences, a result attributed to high CDR3 diversity and limited sampling. In non-neoplastic patients, VJ-independent divergence between tissue and blood fell below expectation, whereas in all gliomas, and especially in low-grade gliomas, the divergence rose above expectation. Group comparisons were based on small numbers of patients: three non-neoplastic, three low-grade glioma and several glioblastoma patients.

The specimen was glioma tissue, nonneoplastic brain tissue, or PBMCs (not recorded which). The rearranged chain carries TRBV5-1 and TRBJ2-7; the D gene lacks a confident call. The TCR comes from a human donor with low-grade glioma or glioblastoma, undergoing nonglioma brain surgery, or in good health (not recorded which). The sequence in DNA is TGCGCCAGCAGCGGAGAATACGAGCAGTACTTC. Its translation is CASSGEYEQYF.